This TCR beta chain was obtained from a study of T cell responses to AZD1222 COVID-19 vaccine. Looked up from germline, CDR1 is SGHTA and CDR2 is FQGTGA. V shed 5 bases, J shed 2 bases, and the junction held 7 bases outside the gene matches. The CDR3 has 16 residues. Concerning this clone itself: What it binds is not known.

Regarding the study as a whole: Baseline seropositivity characterized only six or seven AZD1222 recipients. Clonal diversity was possibly underestimated; the donors were predominantly white British and more often female.

The data were produced by immunoSEQ multiplex PCR, yet TCRdb's version contains in-frame clones alone and is incomplete. Of some 150,000 clones in the sample, around 88% are singletons; the top ten hold less than 15%. The TCR comes from an adult in good health. The chain recombines TRBV7-3 with TRBJ2-3; 10 bases line up with TRBD2. Source: peripheral blood, taken on day 0 of AZD1222 vaccination. The CDR3 nucleotides are TGTGCCAGCAGCCCCAATAGCGGGGGGCTCACAGATACGCAGTATTTT. This translates into CASSPNSGGLTDTQYF.